A single sample gave rise to the 29 T cell receptor beta chains below, sequenced in a study of cytomegalovirus exposure and HLA in healthy donors. 60 Vbeta and 13 Jbeta primers were used in PCR. Libraries were prepared by immunoSEQ multiplex PCR; TCRdb keeps only in-frame clonotypes and omits some of them. This repertoire shows about 210,000 clones, about three quarters found once; its top ten account for approximately 1.8%. The specimen was PBMCs. Receptor source: a male donor in good health and CMV-seronegative.

In regard to this clone: The same CDR3 can be traced to other DNA sequences in this sample. The genes are TRBV9 and TRBJ2-2, with 13 positions matching TRBD2. The CDR3 sequence is 16 residues long. V lost 4 bases and J lost 3; bases outside the gene matches: 3. The germline gives CDR1 SGDLS, CDR2 YYNGEE. CDR3 sequence (DNA): TGTGCCAGCAGCCAGGGACTAGCGGGGTACACCGGGGAGCTGTTTTTT. Translating gives CASSQGLAGYTGELFF.

The rearrangement uses TRBV5-1 and TRBJ2-3, with 14 bases matching TRBD2. The J segment lost 5 bases and the V segment lost 0 bases, leaving 11 bases of the junction unmatched. Germline CDR1 and CDR2: SGHRS and YFSETQ. The CDR3 runs 19 residues. The CDR3 DNA reads TGCGCCAGCAGCTTGGATCCCCCGGGACTAGCGGGGGATCGAGATACGCAGTATTTT. Protein product: CASSLDPPGLAGDRDTQYF.

The chain has TRBV6-5 and TRBJ1-2; weak D call: TRBD1 (6 bases). Between the trimmed V and J ends, which lost 0 bases and 8 bases, there was a span of 13 bases. The CDR3 is made up of 14 amino acids. Per the germline V gene, CDR1 is MNHEY and CDR2 is SVGAGI. CDR3 residues: CASSYSDSSSGYTF. The CDR3 DNA reads as TGTGCCAGCAGTTACTCGGACAGTAGTAGCGGCTACACCTTC.

This clone turned up a few times. The genes are TRBV28 and TRBJ1-1, with 8 bases fitting TRBD1. The CDR3 is 17 amino acids. CDR1 is MDHEN and CDR2 is SYDVKM in the germline V gene. V lost 3 bases to trimming and J lost 2 bases; unmatched junction nucleotides: 11. CDR3 loop: CASSLRVWGTGNTEAFF. In DNA, the CDR3 is TGTGCCAGCAGTTTGAGAGTTTGGGGGACAGGAAACACTGAAGCTTTCTTT.

V is TRBV19 and J is TRBJ1-5, with D possibly TRBD1 on 5 matching bases. Trimming shortened V by 2 bases and J by 7 bases, and 9 bases separated the two germline ends. This CDR3 region has 13 residues. Per the germline V gene, CDR1 is LNHDA and CDR2 is SQIVND (reference sequence). The CDR3 DNA is TGTGCCAGTAGTATACAGGGCGAGCAGCCCCAGCATTTT. Protein product: CASSIQGEQPQHF.

As DNA, the CDR3 is TGTGCCAGCAGCGCAAAAGGGGCAGGAGAGGCAACAGATACGCAGTATTTT. Translation: CASSAKGAGEATDTQYF. The chain uses TRBV11-2 and TRBJ2-3; maybe TRBD1 (5 bases). Trimming stripped 5 bases from V and 3 bases from J, with 21 bases between. The CDR3 totals 17 residues. Looked up from germline, CDR1 is SGHAT and CDR2 is FQNNGV.

CDR3 in amino acids: CASSLSGRLYSPLHF. CDR3 DNA: TGTGCCAGCAGCTTATCTGGCAGACTATACTCACCCCTCCACTTT. The V and J genes are TRBV7-9 and TRBJ1-6; no reliable D call. The CDR3 runs to 15 residues. Trimming cost V 2 bases and J 10 bases, with 15 bases left between them. The germline CDR1 and CDR2 sequences are SEHNR and FQNEAQ (reference sequence).

This clone was recorded a few times. Sequence at one end of the junction differs from germline and may be a read error. The chain employs TRBV6-5 and TRBJ2-7, with a weak D call TRBD2 (6 bases). The CDR3 consists of 15 residues. In germline, CDR1 is MNHEY, CDR2 SVGAGI. The DNA for the CDR3 is TGTGCCAGCACCATACGTGGGGGGAGCTCCAACGAGCAGTACTTC. Translated, it gives CASTIRGGSSNEQYF.

V and J are TRBV29-1 and TRBJ1-2; 10 nucleotides agree with TRBD1. Per germline, CDR1 SQVTM and CDR2 ANQGSEA. V trimming: 6 bases; J trimming: 5 bases; junction bases outside the gene matches: 12. This CDR3 is built from 15 residues. The CDR3: CSVLGGVDRGYGYTF. Written as DNA, the CDR3 is TGCAGCGTGCTAGGGGGAGTGGACAGGGGGTATGGCTACACCTTC.

The genes are TRBV28 and TRBJ2-2; 9 nucleotides match TRBD1. V gave up 5 bases and J gave up 5 bases; unmatched junction bases: 9. This CDR3 is built from 16 residues. Germline V CDR1 and CDR2: MDHEN, SYDVKM. The CDR3 here is CASSLNGQGKTGELFF. As DNA, the CDR3 is TGTGCCAGCAGTCTCAACGGACAGGGGAAGACCGGGGAGCTGTTTTTT. Combining the CDR3 with reference TRBV28 and TRBJ2-2 gives the whole variable domain DVKVTQSSRYLVKRTGEKVFLECVQDMDHENMFWYRQDPGLGLRLIYFSYDVKMKEKGDIPEGYSVSREKKERFSLILESASTNQTSMYLCASSLNGQGKTGELFFGEGSRLTVL.

This CDR3 reads CASSPGDGNYEQYF. CDR3 nucleotides: TGTGCCAGCAGCCCGGGGGACGGAAACTACGAGCAGTACTTC. The rearrangement uses TRBV9 and TRBJ2-7, with a tentative D call TRBD2 (6 bases). V lost 4 bases to trimming and J lost 3 bases, with 14 bases between them. The CDR3 runs to 14 residues. Germline-derived CDR1 and CDR2 are SGDLS and YYNGEE.

The chain couples TRBV27 to TRBJ2-2; 7 nucleotides line up with TRBD2. Trimming took 8 bases from V and 0 from J; bases not matched to a gene: 3. Germline CDR1 reads MNHEY; CDR2 reads SMNVEV (reference sequence). CDR3 length equals 14 residues. CDR3 residues: CASRSGANTGELFF. CDR3 sequence (DNA): TGTGCCAGCCGAAGCGGGGCGAACACCGGGGAGCTGTTTTTT.

The V and J genes are TRBV11-3 and TRBJ1-1; maybe TRBD1 (6 bases). The V gene's germline CDR1 is SGHNT and CDR2 YENEEA. The CDR3 spans 14 residues. V was pared by 4 bases and J by 4 bases, with 13 bases between. The CDR3 loop is CASSSQGFGTEAFF. CDR3 coding DNA: TGTGCCAGCAGCTCACAGGGCTTCGGCACTGAAGCTTTCTTT.

The chain carries TRBV4-3 and TRBJ2-4, with 9 nucleotides matching TRBD2. The CDR3 sequence is 18 residues long. V lost 1 base to trimming and J lost 0 bases; unmatched junction nucleotides: 7. Germline CDR1 is LGHNA and CDR2 is YSLEER. The CDR3 protein is CASSQGASGIIAKNIQYF. The CDR3 DNA reads TGCGCCAGCAGCCAAGGGGCTAGCGGGATCATAGCCAAAAACATTCAGTACTTC.

This clone has only one observation. The chain is built from TRBV7-9 and TRBJ2-7, with D maybe TRBD2 (6 bases). The V gene lost 5 bases and the J gene lost 3 bases, with 11 bases spanning the gap. Germline V CDR1 and CDR2: SEHNR, FQNEAQ (reference sequence). There are 13 residues in the CDR3. The CDR3 protein is CASSARDFYEQYF. The CDR3, as DNA: TGTGCCAGCAGCGCCCGGGACTTCTACGAGCAGTACTTC.

This clone was seen only once. The chain carries TRBV4-1 and TRBJ2-5, with TRBD2 matching 12 bases. CDR1 is MGHRA and CDR2 is YSYEKL in the germline V gene. V trimming: 0 bases; J trimming: 5 bases; junction bases outside the gene matches: 16. The CDR3 spans 20 residues. CDR3 nucleotides: TGCGCCAGCAGCCAAGATCAGTTTATGACTAGCGGGAGTGGTGAGGAGACCCAGTACTTC. Protein sequence: CASSQDQFMTSGSGEETQYF.

The chain links TRBV9 to TRBJ2-3; 7 bases are a match to TRBD2. V lost 4 bases, J lost 1 base, and 6 bases stayed unmatched. Germline values: CDR1 SGDLS, CDR2 YYNGEE. CDR3 length equals 15 residues. The CDR3 region has the DNA TGTGCCAGCAGCTCGAGGGAGGGACGCACAGATACGCAGTATTTT. Translating gives CASSSREGRTDTQYF.

This sequence joins TRBV9 and TRBJ2-1, with D hard to call. V lost 3 bases and J lost 7, with 11 bases in between. This CDR3 has 13 amino acids. In germline, CDR1 is SGDLS, CDR2 YYNGEE. The CDR3 sequence is CASSGNWLNEQFF. CDR3 in DNA: TGTGCCAGCAGCGGTAACTGGTTGAATGAGCAGTTCTTC.

A word on this clone: No conserved phenylalanine or tryptophan ends this CDR3, so it is likely a read error. V gene TRBV13 combines with J gene TRBJ2-7, with 8 bases identical to TRBD2. CDR1 PRHDT and CDR2 FYEKMQ come from the germline V gene (reference sequence). The CDR3 is made up of 15 amino acids. J was trimmed by 0 bases and V by 5 bases; bases with no gene match: 6. The CDR3 loop reads CASSEQTSVSYEQYL. Written as DNA, the CDR3 is TGTGCCAGCAGCGAACAGACTAGCGTCTCCTACGAGCAGTACCTC.

DNA of the CDR3: TGTGCCAGTAGTATCATCGGGGTAAAATCCTACAATGAGCAGTTCTTC. Translated, it gives CASSIIGVKSYNEQFF. V is TRBV19 and J is TRBJ2-1, with D possibly matching TRBD2 (5 bases). This CDR3 is 16 amino acids long. Trimming pared 3 bases from V and 1 base from J, leaving 13 bases between. Germline assignment: CDR1 LNHDA and CDR2 SQIVND (reference sequence).

This clone has just a few counts. The chain uses TRBV5-4 and TRBJ2-1, with TRBD1 matching over 9 bases. CDR1 and CDR2 (germline): SGHNT, YYREEE (reference sequence). The CDR3 is made up of 17 amino acids. J was trimmed by 2 bases and V by 0 bases; bases with no gene match: 6. The CDR3 loop is CASSLALDRGAYNEQFF. The CDR3 DNA sequence: TGTGCCAGCAGCTTGGCTCTGGACAGGGGTGCCTACAATGAGCAGTTCTTC. Combining the CDR3 with reference TRBV5-4 and TRBJ2-1 gives the whole variable domain ETGVTQSPTHLIKTRGQQVTLRCSSQSGHNTVSWYQQALGQGPQFIFQYYREEENGRGNFPPRFSGLQFPNYSSELNVNALELDDSALYLCASSLALDRGAYNEQFFGPGTRLTVL.

The V gene is TRBV7-2, the J gene TRBJ1-2, with a tentative D call TRBD1 (5 bases). The CDR3 has 12 residues. Germline V gene sequence: CDR1 SGHTA, CDR2 FQGNSA. V was trimmed by 5 bases and J by 6 bases, leaving 10 bases between them. The CDR3, as DNA: TGTGCCAGCAGCCCTTGGGGGGATGGCTACACCTTC. Translating it yields CASSPWGDGYTF.

This chain links TRBV5-1 with TRBJ2-7, with 9 bases identical to TRBD2. Trimming cost V 1 base and J 4 bases; bases outside gene matches: 0. The V gene's germline CDR1 is SGHRS and CDR2 YFSETQ. This CDR3 comprises 13 residues. The CDR3 sequence: CASSLSGRYEQYF. Written as DNA, the CDR3 is TGCGCCAGCAGCTTGAGCGGGAGGTACGAGCAGTACTTC.

Note on this clone: Relative to the germline gene, one junction end is altered; a read error may explain this. CDR3 in DNA: TGTGCCTGGAAGGACAGGGCGGTGAAAACTGAAGCTTTCTTT. It is translated as CAWKDRAVKTEAFF. The chain uses TRBV30 and TRBJ1-1; 8 nucleotides agree with TRBD1. This CDR3 contains 14 residues. CDR1 and CDR2 (germline): GTSNPN, SVGIG (reference sequence).

This clone was found a few times. This chain links TRBV30 with TRBJ1-6; tentatively, D is TRBD1 (6 bases). Germline CDR1 GTSNPN, CDR2 SVGIG (reference sequence). The ends were cut back, 3 bases at V and 5 bases at J, with 8 bases in the middle. The CDR3 sequence is 13 residues long. CDR3 protein: CAWSRDNNSPLHF. The CDR3 DNA follows: TGTGCCTGGAGCCGGGACAATAATTCACCCCTCCACTTT. Looking up the rest from reference TRBV30 and TRBJ1-6 gives the full variable domain: SQTIHQWPATLVQPVGSPLSLECTVEGTSNPNLYWYRQAAGRGLQLLFYSVGIGQISSEVPQNLSASRPQDRQFILSSKKLLLSDSGFYLCAWSRDNNSPLHFGNGTRLTVT.

The genes are TRBV7-8 and TRBJ2-2; possible D gene TRBD2, 5 bases. The germline CDR1 and CDR2 sequences are SGHVS and FQNEAQ. Trimming removed 5 bases at V and 1 base at J, with 14 bases between. The CDR3 length is 16 residues. The CDR3 region has the DNA TGTGCCAGCAGCCCCGGTCAGCGGTGGAACACCGGGGAGCTGTTTTTT. Amino acids: CASSPGQRWNTGELFF.

The rearrangement uses TRBV28 and TRBJ1-2; weak D call: TRBD1 (5 bases). The CDR3 is 13 residues long. V lost 3 bases, J lost 3 bases, and 8 bases lay in between. From germline, CDR1 is MDHEN and CDR2 SYDVKM. The CDR3 DNA sequence: TGTGCCAGCAGTTTCACGGGGGACTATGGCTACACCTTC. Protein sequence: CASSFTGDYGYTF.

The chain uses TRBV7-2 and TRBJ1-5; maybe TRBD1 (6 bases). The CDR3 contains 16 residues. CDR1 is SGHTA, CDR2 FQGNSA, per germline. The germline V and J ends were trimmed by 1 base and 5 bases, with 15 bases remaining between them. CDR3 sequence reads: CASSLVLGGAYQPQHF. CDR3 DNA: TGTGCCAGCAGCTTAGTGTTGGGGGGGGCTTATCAGCCCCAGCATTTT.

This rearrangement joins TRBV4-1 to TRBJ2-3; a possible D gene is TRBD2 (5 bases). Germline V CDR1 and CDR2: MGHRA, YSYEKL. CDR3 length: 15 residues. Trimming shortened V by 0 bases and J by 5 bases, and 12 bases separated the two germline ends. CDR3 in DNA: TGCGCCAGCAGCCAAGAAGCACCCGCGGGAGATACGCAGTATTTT. Its translation is CASSQEAPAGDTQYF.